Listed below are T cell receptor beta chains from one sample, sequenced in a study of yellow fever vaccine responses in identical twins. One entry per CDR3 protein results from TCRdb running MiXCR on the RT-PCR reads. Among 15,000 to 20,000 distinct CDR3 sequences listed, just over 60% were seen once. The sample here was T cells from blood (PBMCs), unsorted or a sorted subset (not recorded which), taken before or after yellow fever vaccination (not recorded which). The receptors stem from a woman between 18 and 29 years old who received the yellow fever vaccine. CDR3s include the opening cysteine and the closing phenylalanine or tryptophan. Each record gives: D gene, clone size, J gene, V gene, CDR3 DNA, CDR3 protein. The D gene is left open where the match is weak. Clone size is not always given. Where it is, it says once, few, many or a class for expanded clones.

>.|.|TRBJ1-1|TRBV12-3/TRBV12-4
TGTGCCAGCAGTTTAGGGGGCAGCACTGAAGCTTTCTTT
CASSLGGSTEAFF
>.|.|TRBJ2-5|TRBV7-6
TGTGCCAGCAGCTCCCGGGACACTGAGACCCAGTACTTC
CASSSRDTETQYF
>.|few|TRBJ1-5|TRBV18
TGTGCCAGCTCACGTTCAGGGGCTAATCAGCCCCAGCATTTT
CASSRSGANQPQHF
>.|.|TRBJ1-6|TRBV6-5
TGTGCCAGCAGTTACTCGACCTCGAGCTCCTATAATTCACCCCTCCACTTT
CASSYSTSSSYNSPLHF
>.|.|TRBJ1-5|TRBV2
TGTGCCAGCAGTGAATTTGGGACCCTTAATCAGCCCCAGCATTTT
CASSEFGTLNQPQHF
>.|.|TRBJ1-5|TRBV6-2/TRBV6-3
TGTGCCAGCAGTTACTCTGGGAACAATCAGCCCCAGCATTTT
CASSYSGNNQPQHF
>.|.|TRBJ2-1|TRBV7-3
TGTGCCAGCAGCAAAACTAGTGATAGTGAGCAGTTCTTC
CASSKTSDSEQFF
>.|.|TRBJ1-2|TRBV11-2
TGTGCCAGCAGCTTATGGAGAGCTAACTATGGCTACACCTTC
CASSLWRANYGYTF
>.|few|TRBJ2-1|TRBV24-1
TGTGCCACCAGTGGACCAGGGGATCACAATGAGCAGTTCTTC
CATSGPGDHNEQFF
>.|.|TRBJ1-5|TRBV11-1
TGTGCCAGCAGCTTAGGGGTCTCGGCGTACCAGCCCCAGCATTTT
CASSLGVSAYQPQHF
>TRBD2|.|TRBJ2-1|TRBV18
TGTGCCAGCTCACCGGGACTAGCGGAGTACAATGAGCAGTTCTTC
CASSPGLAEYNEQFF
>.|few|TRBJ1-1|TRBV11-1
TGTGCCAGCAGCTTAGCGGTCGGGGAAGCTTTCTTT
CASSLAVGEAFF